These 32 T cell receptor beta chains were all obtained from the same sample, sequenced in a study of early T cells in non-severe SARS-CoV-2 infection. MiXCR, run by TCRdb on the 5' RACE reads, gives a single entry per CDR3 protein. The sample lists some 110,000 distinct CDR3 sequences, just under 15% occurring once. The sequencing input was whole blood. The receptor source for this set is an adult who was a healthcare worker with PCR-confirmed SARS-CoV-2 infection or an uninfected control (not recorded which).

This sequence joins TRBV30 and TRBJ1-2; no clear D gene. Trimming left V 8 bases short and J 3 bases short, with 13 bases between. Germline CDR1 reads GTSNPN; CDR2 reads SVGIG (reference sequence). There are 12 residues in the CDR3. Here the CDR3 DNA reads TGTGCCCGCCGTGAGGCTTACTATGGCTACACCTTC. The encoded protein is CARREAYYGYTF.

This clonotype has a handful of counts. The chain combines TRBV5-1 with TRBJ2-4; 7 nucleotides line up with TRBD2. CDR1 is SGHRS, CDR2 YFSETQ, per germline. The CDR3 totals 15 residues. Trimming took 0 bases from V and 5 from J; bases not matched to a gene: 5. The CDR3 loop reads CASSLGPSGENIQYF. CDR3 nucleotide sequence: TGCGCCAGCAGCTTGGGGCCAAGCGGGGAAAACATTCAGTACTTC.

This chain connects TRBV7-9 to TRBJ1-3; D gene unclear. V was trimmed by 5 bases and J by 0 bases, leaving 14 bases between them. Per germline, CDR1 SEHNR and CDR2 FQNEAQ (reference sequence). This CDR3 spans 16 amino acids. The CDR3 sequence: CASSHSQLFSGNTIYF. The CDR3 region has the DNA TGTGCCAGCAGCCACTCACAGCTTTTCTCTGGAAACACCATATATTTT.

This clonotype was seen more than once but under ten times. V and J are TRBV29-1 and TRBJ1-1; no definite D call. Trimming removed 6 bases at V and 0 bases at J, with 14 bases between. There are 14 residues in the CDR3. Germline loops: CDR1 SQVTM, CDR2 ANQGSEA. CDR3 loop: CSVISGIMNTEAFF. The CDR3 bases are TGCAGCGTAATTTCGGGAATCATGAACACTGAAGCTTTCTTT.

V usage is TRBV19 and J usage is TRBJ2-1; 9 bases fit TRBD2. There are 14 residues in the CDR3. CDR1 is LNHDA and CDR2 is SQIVND in the germline V gene (reference sequence). V lost 6 bases and J lost 10; bases outside the gene matches: 10. The CDR3 DNA follows: TGTGCCAGTAGCCGGCGGGGGGGGCTAAACGAGCAGTTCTTC. Translation gives CASSRRGGLNEQFF.

CDR3 sequence reads: CASSSSTWTISTDTQYF. Written as DNA, the CDR3 is TGTGCCAGCAGCTCAAGTACCTGGACAATTAGCACAGATACGCAGTATTTT. V is TRBV7-9 and J is TRBJ2-3, with a tentative D call TRBD1 (5 bases). Trimming left V 4 bases short and J 0 bases short, with 17 bases between. The CDR3 has 17 amino acids. The V gene's germline CDR1 is SEHNR and CDR2 FQNEAQ (reference sequence).

This clonotype turned up a few times. This sequence joins TRBV7-6 and TRBJ2-2; 8 bases map to TRBD2. V gave up 1 base and J gave up 4 bases; unmatched junction bases: 8. Germline V gene lookup returns CDR1 SGHVS and CDR2 FNYEAQ. The CDR3 is 17 residues long. The DNA of the CDR3 is TGTGCCAGCAGCTTAGTTCGAGCGGGGGTCAGCACCGGGGAGCTGTTTTTT. This codes for CASSLVRAGVSTGELFF.

In its sample, this clonotype was seen a few times. The gene calls are TRBV3-1 and TRBJ2-7; 8 positions agree with TRBD2. From germline, CDR1 is LGHDT and CDR2 YNNKEL (reference sequence). The CDR3 is made up of 14 amino acids. The J segment lost 1 base and the V segment lost 1 base, leaving 0 bases of the junction unmatched. Here the CDR3 reads CASSQAGGSYEQYF. The CDR3, as DNA: TGTGCCAGCAGCCAAGCGGGGGGGTCCTACGAGCAGTACTTC.

This chain links TRBV5-1 with TRBJ1-2; D gene uncertain. The CDR3 totals 13 residues. CDR1 and CDR2 from the germline V gene are SGHRS and YFSETQ. Trimming removed 0 bases from V and 0 bases from J, with 3 bases in between. CDR3 amino acids: CASSLAANYGYTF. CDR3 bases: TGCGCCAGCAGCTTGGCTGCTAACTATGGCTACACCTTC.

This clonotype was observed once. The J gene is TRBJ2-2, the V gene TRBV29-1; TRBD1 matches at 7 bases. V trimming: 6 bases; J trimming: 3 bases; junction bases outside the gene matches: 7. In germline, CDR1 is SQVTM, CDR2 ANQGSEA. This CDR3 contains 14 residues. CDR3 sequence: CSVSDRADTGELFF. In DNA, the CDR3 is TGCAGCGTCTCCGACAGGGCGGACACCGGGGAGCTGTTTTTT.

This clonotype was seen repeatedly, ten times or more. This rearrangement joins TRBV9 to TRBJ1-2; a possible D gene is TRBD1 (6 bases). Trimming shortened V by 4 bases and J by 4 bases, and 11 bases separated the two germline ends. There are 13 residues in the CDR3. The V gene's germline CDR1 is SGDLS and CDR2 YYNGEE. CDR3 sequence: CASSLSRGYGYTF. The CDR3 DNA reads as TGTGCCAGCAGCCTCTCCAGGGGCTATGGCTACACCTTC.

Ten or more counts support this clonotype. In DNA, the CDR3 is TGCAGTGTCCTCCGGTCAATGAACACTGAAGCTTTCTTT. Amino acid sequence: CSVLRSMNTEAFF. The chain recombines TRBV20-1 with TRBJ1-1; the D is unclear. V lost 7 bases and J lost 0, with 12 bases in between. The CDR3 spans 13 residues. CDR1 DFQATT and CDR2 SNEGSKA come from the germline V gene (reference sequence).

The chain has TRBV19 and TRBJ2-2, with TRBD1 matching over 9 bases. Germline trimming cut 8 bases from V and 6 bases from J; bases unmatched to any gene: 4. The CDR3 loop spans 13 amino acids. The germline CDR1 and CDR2 sequences are LNHDA and SQIVND (reference sequence). In nucleotides, the CDR3 is TGTGCCAGTGGGACAGGGTGGGCCGGGGAGCTGTTTTTT. This sequence encodes CASGTGWAGELFF.

This clonotype was counted many times. The chain couples TRBV5-5 to TRBJ2-3; 8 bases line up with TRBD2. The V gene end was trimmed by 0 bases and the J gene end by 5 bases; junction bases not matched to a gene: 5. The CDR3 contains 15 residues. Germline-derived CDR1 and CDR2 are SGHKS and YYEKEE (reference sequence). CDR3 sequence reads: CASSLATGRGDTQYF. CDR3 in DNA: TGTGCCAGCAGCTTGGCCACCGGGAGGGGAGATACGCAGTATTTT.

The chain employs TRBV27 and TRBJ1-6, with D tentatively TRBD1 (6 bases). The V end was cut by 5 bases, the J end by 8 bases, with 10 bases between. This CDR3 has 13 residues. Germline V gene sequence: CDR1 MNHEY, CDR2 SMNVEV (reference sequence). The DNA of the CDR3 is TGTGCCAGCAGTGCCGGACAGCATTCACCCCTCCACTTT. Residues: CASSAGQHSPLHF.

The chain links TRBV6-2 or TRBV6-3 to TRBJ2-6, with D possibly matching TRBD1 (6 bases). The germline V gene has CDR1 MNHEY and CDR2 SVGEGT. This CDR3 has 19 residues. The germline V and J ends were trimmed by 6 bases and 0 bases, with 21 bases remaining between them. The CDR3 loop reads CASRRSAQGTLSGANVLTF. For the CDR3, the DNA is TGTGCCAGCAGACGGTCGGCGCAGGGGACCCTCTCTGGGGCCAACGTCCTGACTTTC.

This clonotype was seen a few times. The chain is built from TRBV6-1 and TRBJ2-2; TRBD1 matches at 8 bases. Trimming cost V 4 bases and J 7 bases; bases outside gene matches: 5. Per the germline V gene, CDR1 is MNHNS and CDR2 is SASEGT. This CDR3 contains 14 residues. In DNA form, the CDR3 reads TGTGCCAGCAGTGGGGACAGGCTGTTCGGGGAGCTGTTTTTT. Translating gives CASSGDRLFGELFF.

The V gene is TRBV3-1, the J gene TRBJ2-7, with a weak D call TRBD2 (6 bases). The CDR3 spans 13 residues. The ends were cut back, 3 bases at V and 2 bases at J, with 8 bases in the middle. Per the germline V gene, CDR1 is LGHDT and CDR2 is YNNKEL (reference sequence). This chain's CDR3 is CASSHPGAYEQYF. In DNA, the CDR3 is TGTGCCAGCAGCCACCCGGGGGCCTACGAGCAGTACTTC.

The genes are TRBV12-3 or TRBV12-4 and TRBJ1-2; D is unclear. V lost 3 bases and J lost 4, with 12 bases in between. CDR3 length: 14 residues. CDR3 bases: TGTGCCAGCAGTTTCGCCGGTGCCTCCTATGGCTACACCTTC. Translated: CASSFAGASYGYTF.

This chain joins TRBV5-4 and TRBJ2-1; weak D call: TRBD1 (6 bases). The germline V and J ends were trimmed by 4 bases and 4 bases, with 12 bases remaining between them. The CDR3 is made up of 14 amino acids. Germline CDR1 and CDR2: SGHNT and YYREEE (reference sequence). In DNA, the CDR3 is TGTGCCAGCAGCATTCCAGGGGAATACAATGAGCAGTTCTTC. Its translation is CASSIPGEYNEQFF. The full variable domain, its missing parts supplied by reference TRBV5-4 and TRBJ2-1, is ETGVTQSPTHLIKTRGQQVTLRCSSQSGHNTVSWYQQALGQGPQFIFQYYREEENGRGNFPPRFSGLQFPNYSSELNVNALELDDSALYLCASSIPGEYNEQFFGPGTRLTVL.

The chain has TRBV7-2 and TRBJ1-2; 12 bases fit TRBD1. Looked up from germline, CDR1 is SGHTA and CDR2 is FQGNSA. The CDR3 runs to 19 residues. The J segment lost 2 bases and the V segment lost 0 bases, leaving 10 bases of the junction unmatched. The CDR3 DNA follows: TGTGCCAGCAGCTTAGCGCTAGGCGGGACAGGGGGCGCGAACTATGGCTACACCTTC. Protein product: CASSLALGGTGGANYGYTF. Full variable domain (rest looked up from reference TRBV7-2 and TRBJ1-2): GAGVSQSPSNKVTEKGKDVELRCDPISGHTALYWYRQSLGQGLEFLIYFQGNSAPDKSGLPSDRFSAERTGGSVSTLTIQRTQQEDSAVYLCASSLALGGTGGANYGYTFGSGTRLTVV.

V and J are TRBV19 and TRBJ2-1, with 7 bases aligning to TRBD2. The germline CDR1 and CDR2 sequences are LNHDA and SQIVND (reference sequence). Trimming cost V 7 bases and J 3 bases; bases outside gene matches: 6. The CDR3 contains 14 residues. CDR3 bases: TGTGCCAGTATGGAAGCGGGGAGCTACAATGAGCAGTTCTTC. This gives the protein CASMEAGSYNEQFF. Variable domain in full (rest from reference TRBV19 and TRBJ2-1): DGGITQSPKYLFRKEGQNVTLSCEQNLNHDAMYWYRQDPGQGLRLIYYSQIVNDFQKGDIAEGYSVSREKKESFPLTVTSAQKNPTAFYLCASMEAGSYNEQFFGPGTRLTVL.

This clonotype appeared a few times. This sequence joins TRBV5-4 and TRBJ1-2, with 7 bases fitting TRBD1. The CDR3 is made up of 15 amino acids. Unmatched junction bases numbered 6, after V lost 3 bases and J lost 1 base. From germline, CDR1 is SGHNT and CDR2 YYREEE (reference sequence). DNA of the CDR3: TGTGCCAGCAGCTACCAAGACAGGGTTAACTATGGCTACACCTTC. Translating it yields CASSYQDRVNYGYTF.

The V and J genes are TRBV7-8 and TRBJ2-7; D could derive from TRBD1 or TRBD2 (5 bases each). CDR3 length: 15 residues. Germline CDR1 SGHVS, CDR2 FQNEAQ. The germline V and J ends were trimmed by 5 bases and 2 bases, with 16 bases remaining between them. The CDR3 region is CASSPPGTAPYEQYF. The CDR3 DNA reads as TGTGCCAGCAGCCCTCCCGGGACGGCTCCCTACGAGCAGTACTTC.

This sequence joins TRBV19 and TRBJ2-7; perhaps TRBD2 as D (7 bases). The CDR3 has 15 amino acids. Germline CDR1 LNHDA, CDR2 SQIVND (reference sequence). Trimming took 6 bases from V and 1 from J, leaving 16 bases between them. The chain's CDR3 is CASRRRGEGSYEQYF. The CDR3 DNA reads TGTGCCAGTAGGAGAAGGGGGGAGGGTTCCTACGAGCAGTACTTC.

The rearrangement joins TRBV19 to TRBJ2-5, with a possible D match to TRBD2 (6 bases). The CDR3 runs 16 residues. Per the germline V gene, CDR1 is LNHDA and CDR2 is SQIVND (reference sequence). The V end lost 5 bases, the J end lost 4 bases, and 20 bases lay between the germline ends. The CDR3 loop is CASSPLRRGGGETQYF. The CDR3 nucleotides are TGTGCCAGTAGTCCCCTCCGAAGGGGAGGAGGAGAGACCCAGTACTTC.

V is TRBV12-5 and J is TRBJ1-5; 8 bases line up with TRBD1. The V gene's germline CDR1 is LGHNT and CDR2 FRNRAP. V lost 7 bases and J lost 4; bases outside the gene matches: 6. The CDR3 is 14 amino acids. The CDR3 DNA reads TGTGCTAGTGCCACAACAGGGGGAAATCAGCCCCAGCATTTT. Translation: CASATTGGNQPQHF.

V usage is TRBV11-2 and J usage is TRBJ2-5; the match to TRBD2 covers 8 bases. This CDR3 contains 15 residues. J gave up 7 bases and V 4 bases, and 11 bases lay outside the gene matches. The V gene's germline CDR1 is SGHAT and CDR2 FQNNGV. The CDR3 sequence is CASSSGTSGVGTQYF. CDR3 DNA: TGTGCCAGCAGCTCCGGGACTAGTGGTGTCGGGACCCAGTACTTC.

This clonotype appeared many times. This chain links TRBV3-1 with TRBJ2-1, with 10 nucleotides matching TRBD2. The CDR3 runs 20 residues. Trimming took 4 bases from V and 3 from J; bases not matched to a gene: 18. Looked up from germline, CDR1 is LGHDT and CDR2 is YNNKEL (reference sequence). The CDR3 spells CASSRGESGGAPTGYNEQFF. As DNA, the CDR3 is TGTGCCAGCAGCCGAGGAGAGAGCGGGGGGGCTCCCACAGGCTACAATGAGCAGTTCTTC.

This clonotype was counted only a few times. The chain has TRBV20-1 and TRBJ2-3; TRBD2 matches 12 bases. With V trimmed by 4 bases and J by 2 bases, 4 bases remained unmatched. Germline V gene sequence: CDR1 DFQATT, CDR2 SNEGSKA (reference sequence). The length of the CDR3 is 15 residues. CDR3 sequence reads: CSATTSGGFTDTQYF. CDR3 sequence (DNA): TGCAGTGCTACAACTAGCGGGGGGTTCACAGATACGCAGTATTTT.

This clonotype occurred a few times. The chain couples TRBV3-1 to TRBJ1-4, with 10 bases matching TRBD1. The V and J ends lost 2 bases and 8 bases, in that order; junction bases with no gene match: 5. The CDR3 is made up of 15 amino acids. CDR1 and CDR2 from the germline V gene are LGHDT and YNNKEL (reference sequence). The CDR3 reads CASSQYRDRGEKLFF. Here the CDR3 DNA reads TGTGCCAGCAGCCAATACCGGGACAGGGGCGAAAAACTGTTTTTT.

The chain has TRBV15 and TRBJ1-1, with no clear D. This CDR3 is built from 13 residues. The germline gives CDR1 LNHNV, CDR2 YYDKDF (reference sequence). Trimming took off 3 bases at V and 0 bases at J, with 5 bases between the two ends. CDR3 DNA: TGTGCCACCAGCAGGGACCTGAACACTGAAGCTTTCTTT. Translation gives CATSRDLNTEAFF.